The 13 T cell receptor beta chains reported below all come from one sample, sequenced in a study of shared clonotypes between healthy human individuals. The protocol was immunoSEQ multiplex PCR, while the TCRdb copy is restricted to in-frame clones and leaves out a portion. The table has millions of clones, roughly 94% seen once; the top ten hold about 1.1%. CD8 cells regarded as naive lacked CD45RO, were positively chosen for CCR7, and omitted terminally differentiated effector memory CD45RA+ cells. Sequenced: naive CD8+ T cells sorted from blood. Every receptor here comes from a man between 18 and 35 years old in good health.

The chain employs TRBV27 and TRBJ1-2; D possibly corresponds to TRBD1 (6 bases). The CDR3 sequence is 14 residues long. V was shortened by 5 bases and J by 0 bases, with 10 bases between the two germline ends. Germline V gene sequence: CDR1 MNHEY, CDR2 SMNVEV (reference sequence). CDR3 region: CASSLQGTNYGYTF. The CDR3 DNA follows: TGTGCCAGCAGTCTACAGGGAACTAACTATGGCTACACCTTC.

The rearrangement uses TRBV6-5 and TRBJ2-7, with 7 nucleotides matching TRBD2. The CDR3 spans 15 residues. V was pared by 5 bases and J by 5 bases, with 12 bases of the junction left unmatched. Looked up from germline, CDR1 is MNHEY and CDR2 is SVGAGI. The CDR3 loop is CASSSYFGGSNEQYF. CDR3 DNA: TGTGCCAGCAGTAGCTACTTCGGGGGGTCCAACGAGCAGTACTTC.

The genes are TRBV10-2 and TRBJ2-3; possibly TRBD1 for D (5 bases). CDR3 size: 17 residues. Trimming removed 4 bases from V and 8 bases from J, with 25 bases in between. Looked up from germline, CDR1 is WSHSY and CDR2 is SAAADI. CDR3 nucleotides: TGCGCCAGCAGTGCGGACCGCTGGGGCTCCTCTTTAGGTACGCAGTATTTT. This codes for CASSADRWGSSLGTQYF.

This sequence joins TRBV4-1 and TRBJ2-1; 7 nucleotides line up with TRBD2. V dropped 4 bases and J dropped 4; count of bases not matched to a gene: 7. Germline assignment: CDR1 MGHRA and CDR2 YSYEKL. The CDR3 has 15 residues. In DNA form, the CDR3 reads TGCGCCAGCAGCCCCATGGGGGGGGAATACAATGAGCAGTTCTTC. The encoded protein is CASSPMGGEYNEQFF.

The gene calls are TRBV11-2 and TRBJ2-1, with 7 bases matching TRBD1. V lost 3 bases to trimming and J lost 4 bases; unmatched junction nucleotides: 9. CDR1 is SGHAT, CDR2 FQNNGV, per germline. The CDR3 extends over 16 amino acids. CDR3 region: CASSLEPGQMYNEQFF. As DNA, the CDR3 is TGTGCCAGCAGCTTGGAACCGGGACAGATGTACAATGAGCAGTTCTTC.

About this clone itself: This sample includes further DNA sequences coding for the same CDR3. The gene calls are TRBV19 and TRBJ2-7; TRBD1 aligns across 8 bases. V lost 5 bases to trimming and J lost 1 base; unmatched junction nucleotides: 4. Germline loops: CDR1 LNHDA, CDR2 SQIVND (reference sequence). The CDR3 runs 14 residues. DNA of the CDR3: TGTGCCAGTAGTCCCCGGACAGGGTCCTACGAGCAGTACTTC. Amino acids: CASSPRTGSYEQYF.

The gene calls are TRBV6-1 and TRBJ1-2; the D is unclear. Germline CDR1 reads MNHNS; CDR2 reads SASEGT. The CDR3 has 17 amino acids. The germline V and J ends were trimmed by 4 bases and 3 bases, with 21 bases remaining between them. For the CDR3, the DNA is TGTGCCAGCAGTGGACCGGACGGTAAAGGGAGTTACTATGGCTACACCTTC. Protein: CASSGPDGKGSYYGYTF.

J is TRBJ2-1 and V is TRBV19; possibly TRBD2 for D (6 bases). From germline, CDR1 is LNHDA and CDR2 SQIVND (reference sequence). This CDR3 spans 17 amino acids. V lost 2 bases and J 6 bases, leaving 20 bases between the germline ends. The CDR3 loop reads CASSISGAGTESNEQFF. DNA of the CDR3: TGTGCCAGTAGTATATCGGGCGCAGGGACTGAGAGCAATGAGCAGTTCTTC.

As regards this clone: Distinct nucleotide sequences in the sample also encode this CDR3. The chain links TRBV9 to TRBJ1-2, with unresolved D. Trimming left V 2 bases short and J 4 bases short, with 6 bases between. Germline V gene sequence: CDR1 SGDLS, CDR2 YYNGEE. This CDR3 is built from 12 residues. The CDR3 region is CASSVPGYGYTF. The DNA for the CDR3 is TGTGCCAGCAGCGTCCCAGGCTATGGCTACACCTTC.

The rearrangement links TRBV6-1 to TRBJ2-4; D remains unclear. Germline V lookup: CDR1 MNHNS, CDR2 SASEGT. V was pared by 3 bases and J by 0 bases, with 6 bases between. The CDR3 runs 14 residues. CDR3 sequence (DNA): TGTGCCAGCAGTGATGCTTTAGCCAAAAACATTCAGTACTTC. It translates to CASSDALAKNIQYF.

This sequence joins TRBV7-2 and TRBJ2-3; the match to TRBD2 covers 11 bases. The CDR3 runs to 16 residues. V shed 5 bases, J shed 6 bases, and the junction held 10 bases outside the gene matches. Per the germline V gene, CDR1 is SGHTA and CDR2 is FQGNSA. The DNA for the CDR3 is TGTGCCAGCAGCGAAGGTAGCGGGGGGGCTGCGGATACGCAGTATTTT. As protein: CASSEGSGGAADTQYF.

The rearrangement joins TRBV19 to TRBJ1-4; 9 bases fit TRBD1. This CDR3 spans 15 amino acids. After removal of 5 bases from V and 5 bases from J, the junction contained 6 bases not matched to a gene. CDR1 and CDR2 (germline): LNHDA, SQIVND (reference sequence). The CDR3 sequence: CASSQPGQGNEKLFF. In nucleotides, the CDR3 is TGTGCCAGTAGTCAACCGGGACAGGGAAATGAAAAACTGTTTTTT.

This sequence joins TRBV10-1 and TRBJ2-7; perhaps TRBD2 as D (5 bases). This CDR3 has 13 amino acids. Looked up from germline, CDR1 is WNHNN and CDR2 is SYGVQD (reference sequence). V was clipped by 3 bases and J by 5 bases, with 11 bases between them. In DNA, the CDR3 is TGCGCCAGCAGTGATACGACCGGGGACGAGCAGTACTTC. Residues: CASSDTTGDEQYF.